This entry is about one T cell receptor (beta chain). Unmatched junction bases numbered 6, after V lost 6 bases and J lost 7 bases. Looked up from germline, CDR1 is SGHVS and CDR2 is FQNEAQ. This CDR3 is built from 14 residues. This sample stems from a study of blood T cell repertoires in COVID-19. Measured with immunoSEQ multiplex PCR; TCRdb has only the in-frame clones, and not every one. The table includes around 400,000 clones, roughly 90% detected once. Sequencing was performed on PBMCs or T cells enriched from blood (not recorded which). The genes are TRBV7-8 and TRBJ1-6, with 7 bases identical to TRBD1. The TCR comes from a woman under 30 who had been exposed to COVID-19. The DNA for the CDR3 is TGTGCCAGCAGACGACAGGGAAACAATTCACCCCTCCACTTT. It translates to CASRRQGNNSPLHF.